This T cell receptor (beta chain) was retrieved from a study of T cell repertoires in ileal Crohn's disease. Looking at the study overall: Operated complications were stricturing disease (roughly 60%) and penetrating disease (about 40%). Postoperative therapy was given to about half: roughly 11 thiopurines, 18 anti-TNF agents.

Each sample's TCRB immunosequencing used around 0.45 micrograms of biopsy DNA. Data came from immunoSEQ multiplex PCR; TCRdb stores just in-frame clones and leaves some out. The repertoire holds 5,000 or so clones, with around 90% as singletons. Germline V gene data show CDR1 as SEHNR and CDR2 as FQNEAQ (reference sequence). CDR3 length: 12 amino acids. V dropped 1 base and J dropped 5 bases, with 6 bases sitting between them. The V gene is TRBV7-9, the J gene TRBJ2-7, with D hard to call. The specimen sequenced was ileal tissue. The sequence came from an adult with Crohn's disease. For the CDR3, the DNA is TGTGCCAGCAGCTTAGGGTTAGACGAGCAGTACTTC. It codes for CASSLGLDEQYF.